The 26 T cell receptor beta chains presented below share a single source sample, sequenced in a study of technical replicates of blood from several donors. Libraries were prepared by immunoSEQ multiplex PCR; TCRdb keeps only in-frame clonotypes and omits some of them. The sample yields 50,000 to 70,000 clones, about 88% seen once. The sequenced sample was PBMCs. The receptors shown here come from a human donor in good health. Some clones in this sample may be carry-over from other donors' samples.

The chain joins TRBV10-3 to TRBJ1-3; D is undetermined. V was cut by 3 bases and J by 0 bases, with 9 bases left in between. Germline V gives CDR1 ENHRY, CDR2 SYGVKD. The length of the CDR3 is 15 residues. The chain's CDR3 is CAISDVGVSGNTIYF. In DNA, the CDR3 is TGTGCCATCAGTGATGTCGGGGTCTCTGGAAACACCATATATTTT.

The count of this clone is one. The CDR3: CASRPNVLVYAGELFF. CDR3 DNA sequence: TGTGCCAGCAGACCCAACGTTTTAGTCTATGCCGGGGAGCTGTTTTTT. The chain uses TRBV7-9 and TRBJ2-2, with D hard to call. V lost 6 bases and J lost 6, with 20 bases in between. Germline lookup yields CDR1 SEHNR and CDR2 FQNEAQ (reference sequence). The CDR3 covers 16 residues.

The gene calls are TRBV11-2 and TRBJ1-3; 8 positions match TRBD1. With V trimmed by 3 bases and J by 4 bases, 2 bases remained unmatched. The germline CDR1 and CDR2 sequences are SGHAT and FQNNGV. The CDR3 is made up of 14 amino acids. The CDR3 sequence: CASSFRGLGNTIYF. The CDR3 DNA sequence: TGTGCCAGCAGCTTCAGGGGGCTCGGAAACACCATATATTTT.

The genes are TRBV18 and TRBJ2-1; the match to TRBD2 covers 9 bases. CDR1 is KGHSH and CDR2 is LQKENI in the germline V gene. J lost 7 bases, V lost 0 bases, and 7 bases had no gene match. This CDR3 region has 16 residues. CDR3 region: CASSPPTGLALNEQFF. The CDR3 nucleotides read TGTGCCAGCTCACCACCCACGGGACTAGCCTTGAATGAGCAGTTCTTC.

This clone was observed once. This sequence joins TRBV4-1 and TRBJ1-4; perhaps TRBD1 as D (6 bases). Germline CDR1 reads MGHRA; CDR2 reads YSYEKL. The CDR3 contains 18 residues. V lost 6 bases, J lost 4 bases, and 24 bases lay in between. The chain's CDR3 is CASRRDILRGRVNEKLFF. The CDR3 region has the DNA TGCGCCAGCAGGAGGGACATCCTAAGGGGTAGGGTTAATGAAAAACTGTTTTTT.

The chain joins TRBV27 to TRBJ1-1; D ambiguous. CDR3 length: 14 residues. CDR1 and CDR2 (germline): MNHEY, SMNVEV (reference sequence). Trimming pared 0 bases from V and 0 bases from J, leaving 5 bases between. In nucleotides, the CDR3 is TGTGCCAGCAGTTTATCACAGCTGAACACTGAAGCTTTCTTT. Its protein product is CASSLSQLNTEAFF.

This chain uses TRBV30 with TRBJ2-7; 12 bases line up with TRBD2. The CDR3 covers 14 residues. The germline V gene encodes CDR1 GTSNPN and CDR2 SVGIG (reference sequence). Trimming removed 6 bases from V and 4 bases from J; junction bases left unmatched: 7. The CDR3 region is CACQYGTSGYEQYF. The CDR3 nucleotides are TGTGCCTGCCAGTACGGGACTAGCGGGTACGAGCAGTACTTC.

The chain uses TRBV30 and TRBJ2-7; D is uncertain. The length of the CDR3 is 12 residues. Germline values: CDR1 GTSNPN, CDR2 SVGIG (reference sequence). Trimming cost V 2 bases and J 2 bases, with 7 bases left between them. CDR3 DNA sequence: TGTGCCTGGAGTAACCAGGCCTACGAGCAGTACTTC. Encoded protein: CAWSNQAYEQYF.

V usage is TRBV9 and J usage is TRBJ1-3; TRBD1 matches 9 bases. V was clipped by 2 bases and J by 4 bases; unmatched bases: 4. This CDR3 comprises 15 residues. Germline lookup yields CDR1 SGDLS and CDR2 YYNGEE. CDR3 residues: CASSVQGTGGNTIYF. The CDR3 coding sequence is TGTGCCAGCAGCGTTCAAGGGACAGGGGGAAACACCATATATTTT.

The chain has TRBV5-1 and TRBJ2-1, with 9 bases matching TRBD2. This CDR3 is built from 16 residues. The V gene's germline CDR1 is SGHRS and CDR2 YFSETQ. Trimming at V came to 2 bases and at J to 2 bases, leaving 5 bases not matched to a gene. In DNA, the CDR3 is TGCGCCAGCAGCTTTGGGCCTAGCGGGACCTACAATGAGCAGTTCTTC. Encoded protein: CASSFGPSGTYNEQFF.

This sequence joins TRBV25-1 and TRBJ1-4, with D perhaps matching TRBD1 (6 bases). Germline V lookup: CDR1 MGHDK, CDR2 SYGVNS. The CDR3 runs to 14 residues. V dropped 7 bases and J dropped 4 bases, with 13 bases sitting between them. CDR3 sequence: CASTTGRFNEKLFF. For the CDR3, the DNA is TGTGCCAGCACCACAGGGCGCTTTAATGAAAAACTGTTTTTT.

This rearrangement joins TRBV21-1 to TRBJ2-7; the table's D call, TRBD2, has no DNA check behind it. TRBV21-1 is tagged as a pseudogene. The CDR3 has 15 residues. DNA for the CDR3: TGTGCCAGCACCCTCCGGCGGGCCAGCTCCTACGAGCAGTACTTC. Protein sequence: CASTLRRASSYEQYF.

V and J are TRBV5-6 and TRBJ2-7; maybe TRBD2 (6 bases). The V end lost 0 bases, the J end lost 4 bases, and 17 bases lay between the germline ends. The length of the CDR3 is 16 residues. Germline loops: CDR1 SGHDT, CDR2 YYEEEE. The CDR3 loop is CASSLAGRTTLYEQYF. CDR3 bases: TGTGCCAGCAGCTTGGCCGGCAGGACTACCCTGTACGAGCAGTACTTC.

This clone occurred a few times. This chain links TRBV10-1 with TRBJ2-7, with a weak D call TRBD1 (5 bases). The CDR3 spans 14 residues. CDR1 is WNHNN, CDR2 SYGVQD, per germline (reference sequence). The V and J ends lost 4 bases and 3 bases respectively, with 13 bases between them. CDR3 sequence: CASSGAQDYYEQYF. As DNA, the CDR3 is TGCGCCAGCAGTGGGGCACAGGATTACTACGAGCAGTACTTC.

The chain combines TRBV7-9 with TRBJ1-1; D is uncertain. Germline V gene data show CDR1 as SEHNR and CDR2 as FQNEAQ (reference sequence). V gave up 4 bases and J gave up 1 base, with 13 bases separating them. CDR3 length: 15 amino acids. CDR3 nucleotide sequence: TGTGCCAGCAGCTCAAAGGGAGGCTCGAACACTGAAGCTTTCTTT. Translated, it gives CASSSKGGSNTEAFF.

V gene TRBV19 combines with J gene TRBJ2-3; D is possibly TRBD2 (6 bases). From germline, CDR1 is LNHDA and CDR2 SQIVND (reference sequence). Trimming took 10 bases from V and 10 from J, leaving 15 bases between them. This CDR3 is 11 amino acids long. The CDR3 region has the DNA TGTGCCACCCTCGCGGGACTCTCGCAGTATTTT. Its protein product is CATLAGLSQYF.

The chain recombines TRBV13 with TRBJ2-2, with 11 positions matching TRBD2. The CDR3 is 16 amino acids. The germline gives CDR1 PRHDT, CDR2 FYEKMQ (reference sequence). After removal of 2 bases from V and 7 bases from J, the junction contained 6 bases not matched to a gene. CDR3 nucleotide sequence: TGTGCCAGCAGCTTAAGACTAGCGGGACTAGTCGGGGAGCTGTTTTTT. It encodes CASSLRLAGLVGELFF.

In its sample, this clone was seen once. This chain links TRBV7-3 with TRBJ2-3, with D maybe TRBD1 (7 bases). The V end lost 4 bases, the J end lost 3 bases, and 17 bases lay between the germline ends. CDR3 size: 16 residues. Germline-derived CDR1 and CDR2 are SGHTA and FQGTGA. The CDR3 DNA sequence: TGTGCCAGCAGCTCTCAGGGGGGCACAAAGACAGATACGCAGTATTTT. The encoded protein is CASSSQGGTKTDTQYF.

V gene TRBV7-2 combines with J gene TRBJ2-3; D remains ambiguous. The germline V gene has CDR1 SGHTA and CDR2 FQGNSA. The CDR3 has 12 amino acids. V lost 3 bases and J 3 bases, leaving 4 bases between the germline ends. CDR3 nucleotide sequence: TGTGCCAGCAGCTTTAGTACAGATACGCAGTATTTT. This encodes CASSFSTDTQYF. The full variable domain, its missing parts supplied by reference TRBV7-2 and TRBJ2-3, is GAGVSQSPSNKVTEKGKDVELRCDPISGHTALYWYRQSLGQGLEFLIYFQGNSAPDKSGLPSDRFSAERTGGSVSTLTIQRTQQEDSAVYLCASSFSTDTQYFGPGTRLTVL.

This clone was recorded once. The gene calls are TRBV5-4 and TRBJ2-1, with TRBD1 matching 8 bases. J gave up 6 bases and V 4 bases, and 12 bases lay outside the gene matches. The CDR3 extends over 16 amino acids. Germline CDR1 is SGHNT and CDR2 is YYREEE (reference sequence). In DNA, the CDR3 is TGTGCCAGCAGCCTAAGCAGGGGGCGTGGTAGCAATGAGCAGTTCTTC. Translation: CASSLSRGRGSNEQFF.

V and J are TRBV4-3 and TRBJ2-7, with D possibly matching TRBD2 (5 bases). CDR1 is LGHNA and CDR2 is YSLEER in the germline V gene. The CDR3 length is 11 residues. Trimming shortened V by 4 bases and J by 6 bases, and 7 bases separated the two germline ends. In DNA, the CDR3 is TGCGCCAGCAGCCTTCGGGGCGAGCAGTACTTC. This gives the protein CASSLRGEQYF.

The rearrangement joins TRBV4-3 to TRBJ2-5; a weak D match, TRBD2 (7 bases). CDR3 size: 15 residues. The germline gives CDR1 LGHNA, CDR2 YSLEER. V lost 0 bases to trimming and J lost 5 bases, with 13 bases between them. The CDR3 bases are TGCGCCAGCAGCCAAGACAGGGGAGGGCAGGAGACCCAGTACTTC. Translation: CASSQDRGGQETQYF.

The rearrangement links TRBV14 to TRBJ2-6; perhaps TRBD1 as D (6 bases). Germline lookup yields CDR1 SGHDN and CDR2 FVKESK. Trimming left V 4 bases short and J 4 bases short, with 14 bases between. The CDR3 runs to 16 residues. The CDR3 coding sequence is TGTGCCAGCAGCCGAGGAACAGGGTCAGGGGCCAACGTCCTGACTTTC. Its translation is CASSRGTGSGANVLTF.

The chain recombines TRBV7-6 with TRBJ2-3; tentatively, D is TRBD2 (6 bases). The CDR3 consists of 18 residues. V was pared by 5 bases and J by 0 bases, with 21 bases between. CDR1 is SGHVS, CDR2 FNYEAQ, per germline. The CDR3 DNA is TGTGCCAGCAGCATCCGGGACTGGAGCCCCGGTAGCACAGATACGCAGTATTTT. This encodes CASSIRDWSPGSTDTQYF.

The V call is TRBV5-1, the J call TRBJ1-5; D gene unclear. Germline CDR1 reads SGHRS; CDR2 reads YFSETQ. Trimming removed 1 base at V and 2 bases at J, with 10 bases between. The CDR3 runs to 15 residues. CDR3: CASSLTGIGNQPQHF. The CDR3 nucleotides read TGCGCCAGCAGCTTGACGGGAATCGGCAATCAGCCCCAGCATTTT.

The chain combines TRBV6-5 with TRBJ2-2; 7 bases are a match to TRBD1. In germline, CDR1 is MNHEY, CDR2 SVGAGI. This CDR3 region has 15 residues. Trimming cost V 6 bases and J 0 bases; bases outside gene matches: 4. CDR3 residues: CASRAGTANTGELFF. Written as DNA, the CDR3 is TGTGCCAGCAGGGCCGGGACAGCGAACACCGGGGAGCTGTTTTTT.